The rows below give T cell receptor beta chains drawn from one sample of a study of PD-1 blockade in classical Hodgkin lymphoma. Method: immunoSEQ multiplex PCR; TCRdb's copy keeps in-frame clones and lacks some. This sample has about 13,000 clones, with around nine tenths found just once. Sequencing was performed on peripheral blood mononuclear cells (PBMCs), taken at baseline. Receptors originate from a human donor with classical Hodgkin lymphoma. CDR3s include the opening cysteine and the closing phenylalanine or tryptophan. The D gene is left open where the match is weak. Clone size appears in some rows only: once, few, many, or a class for an expanded clone.

clone size,D gene,J gene,V gene,CDR3 DNA,CDR3 protein
NA,NA,TRBJ2-1,TRBV30,TGTGCCTGGAGGGAACAGGTCGGTCGGCCCTACAATGAGCAGTTCTTC,CAWREQVGRPYNEQFF
NA,TRBD2,TRBJ2-7,TRBV28,TGTGCCAGCAGTAACCCGGGACTAGCCTCCTACGAGCAGTACTTC,CASSNPGLASYEQYF
NA,NA,TRBJ1-3,TRBV2,TGTGCCAGCAGTGTAGATCGTCAGACGGGGGGAAACACCATATATTTT,CASSVDRQTGGNTIYF
NA,TRBD1,TRBJ1-2,TRBV5-1,TGCGCCAGCAGCGTTACCGGGACAGGGGATGGCTACACCTTC,CASSVTGTGDGYTF
once,NA,TRBJ2-7,TRBV5-5,TGTGCCAGCAGCTTGGGGCCGGACAACTCGTACTACGAGCAGTACTTC,CASSLGPDNSYYEQYF
NA,NA,TRBJ1-1,TRBV4-3,TGCGCCAGCAGCTTGCTTAATCAGCCAGACACTGAAGCTTTCTTT,CASSLLNQPDTEAFF
NA,NA,TRBJ1-1,TRBV7-3,TGTGCCAGCAGCCAACAGATCAGTAACGGACAGATGAACACTGAAGCTTTCTTT,CASSQQISNGQMNTEAFF
NA,TRBD1,TRBJ2-1,TRBV19,TGTGCCAGTAGGAACGCAGGGGGTGAGCAGTTCTTC,CASRNAGGEQFF
NA,TRBD2,TRBJ2-1,TRBV5-1,TGCGCCAGCCGGGGATTAGCGGGGGGAGACAATGAGCAGTTCTTC,CASRGLAGGDNEQFF
NA,NA,TRBJ2-3,TRBV5-4,TGTGCCAGCAGCTTTCCCGGGTTAGGGCATACGCAGTATTTT,CASSFPGLGHTQYF
NA,NA,TRBJ2-1,TRBV11-2,TGTGCCAGCAGCCTCAAGACCCGACCCCCCATCGACAATGAGCAGTTCTTC,CASSLKTRPPIDNEQFF
NA,NA,TRBJ1-2,TRBV7-9,TGTGCCAGCAGCTTAGGAGGGTTCAGGACTAACTATGGCTACACCTTC,CASSLGGFRTNYGYTF
once,NA,TRBJ2-2,TRBV5-1,TGCGCCAGCAGCCCGATCGGGACTACCGGGGAGCTGTTTTTT,CASSPIGTTGELFF
NA,NA,TRBJ1-2,TRBV18,TGTGCCAGCTCACCAAGGAGGAACTATGGCTACACCTTC,CASSPRRNYGYTF
NA,NA,TRBJ2-7,TRBV27,TGTGCCACCTCCCGGGACTCTCAATACTACGAGCAGTACTTC,CATSRDSQYYEQYF
few,NA,TRBJ1-6,TRBV18,TGTGCCAGCTCACCACGGGAAAAGAGGGATTCACCCCTCCACTTT,CASSPREKRDSPLHF
once,TRBD1,TRBJ1-4,TRBV19,TGTGCCAGTAGTAAAAGACAGGGCCATAATGAAAAACTGTTTTTT,CASSKRQGHNEKLFF
NA,NA,TRBJ1-2,TRBV6-4,TGTGCCAGCAGTGACCATGGGGATCCCGGTTCAGCGTATGGCTACACCTTC,CASSDHGDPGSAYGYTF
NA,NA,TRBJ2-3,TRBV4-1,TGCGCCAGCAGCCAAGAAGGTTCAGATACGCAGTATTTT,CASSQEGSDTQYF
NA,NA,TRBJ2-5,TRBV10-1,TGCGCCAGCAGTGAGTCGGGGGCAGTCCAGTACTTC,CASSESGAVQYF
once,NA,TRBJ1-1,TRBV28,TGTGCCAGCAGTTCCCTTGGACTGATCAACACTGAAGCTTTCTTT,CASSSLGLINTEAFF
NA,NA,TRBJ2-5,TRBV30,TGTGCCTGGACACGCGGGGCGTACCAAGAGACCCAGTACTTC,CAWTRGAYQETQYF
NA,TRBD2,TRBJ2-1,TRBV19,TGTGCCACGAAGCGGGACGGAGTCTACAATGAGCAGTTCTTC,CATKRDGVYNEQFF
NA,NA,TRBJ1-5,TRBV28,TGTGCCAGCAGCCTCGACACGTCCCCTAGCAATCAGCCCCAGCATTTT,CASSLDTSPSNQPQHF
NA,TRBD1,TRBJ2-7,TRBV5-1,TGCGCCAGCAGCTTGGGACAGGGTAGCCACGAGCAGTACTTC,CASSLGQGSHEQYF
NA,TRBD2,TRBJ2-5,TRBV4-1,TGCGCCAGCAGCCAAGATGGGGCTAGCGGGAGGAGGGGCAAAGAGACCCAGTACTTC,CASSQDGASGRRGKETQYF
NA,NA,TRBJ2-7,TRBV27,TGTGCCAGCAGCACACATTCCATGACCTACGAGCAGTACTTC,CASSTHSMTYEQYF
NA,TRBD2,TRBJ2-1,TRBV6-4,TGTGCCAGCAGCCTCGCTAGCGGGAGTCCAGATGAGCAGTTCTTC,CASSLASGSPDEQFF
NA,NA,TRBJ2-3,TRBV5-1,TGCGCCAGCAACGAGAGGGCCGGGGACACAGATACGCAGTATTTT,CASNERAGDTDTQYF
NA,NA,TRBJ1-5,TRBV6-6,TGTGCCAGCAGAGCCGATCAGCCCCAGCATTTT,CASRADQPQHF
NA,TRBD2,TRBJ2-2,TRBV2,TGTGCCAGCACCCAGGGGTGGGGGACTAGCGTGTTGCGCACCGGGGAGCTGTTTTTT,CASTQGWGTSVLRTGELFF
NA,NA,TRBJ2-3,TRBV2,TGTGCCAGCAGTGGCGGGCAGGGTGCAGATACGCAGTATTTT,CASSGGQGADTQYF
NA,NA,TRBJ2-7,TRBV11-1,TGTGCCAGCACCCCAAGGTATAGCTCCTACGAGCAGTACTTC,CASTPRYSSYEQYF
NA,TRBD2,TRBJ2-5,TRBV11-3,TGTGCCAGCAGCCCCGGGGGGAAGGAGGCCGAGACCCAGTACTTC,CASSPGGKEAETQYF
NA,TRBD2,TRBJ2-7,TRBV10-2,TGCGCCAGCAGGACTAGCGGGTACCCCTACGAGCAGTACTTC,CASRTSGYPYEQYF
NA,TRBD1,TRBJ2-3,TRBV9,TGTGCCAGCAGCGTAGCTACGGGACAGGGGGCAGATACGCAGTATTTT,CASSVATGQGADTQYF
NA,NA,TRBJ1-2,TRBV6-1,TGTGCCAGCAAGGGGAGTAACTATGGCTACACCTTC,CASKGSNYGYTF
NA,TRBD1,TRBJ1-5,TRBV7-9,TGTGCCAGCAGCCAGGGGGACAGGGTTAATCAGCCCCAGCATTTT,CASSQGDRVNQPQHF
NA,NA,TRBJ2-7,TRBV7-6,TGTGCCAGCAGTTCCGGTTTCTCCTACGAGCAGTACTTC,CASSSGFSYEQYF
few,NA,TRBJ1-5,TRBV19,TGTGCCAGTAGTATAGATCTCAGGGTCGGACAGCCCCAGCATTTT,CASSIDLRVGQPQHF
NA,TRBD2,TRBJ2-7,TRBV7-6,TGTGCCAGCAGCTTATCAGCGGGGTCCCACGAGCAGTACTTC,CASSLSAGSHEQYF
NA,TRBD1,TRBJ2-3,TRBV5-4,TGTGCCAGCAGCTTGACAGGGGTAACAGATACGCAGTATTTT,CASSLTGVTDTQYF
NA,NA,TRBJ2-2,TRBV7-3,TGTGCCAGCAGCTTACAAAACTCAAACACCGGGGAGCTGTTTTTT,CASSLQNSNTGELFF
NA,NA,TRBJ1-2,TRBV7-8,TGTGCCAGCAGCTTAGTGGACAGTTATGGCTACACCTTC,CASSLVDSYGYTF
NA,NA,TRBJ1-1,TRBV5-6,TGTGCCAGCAGCTTGTGGGAAGGATTCACTGAAGCTTTCTTT,CASSLWEGFTEAFF
few,TRBD1,TRBJ2-3,TRBV29-1,TGCAGCGCTGCGCGGACAGGGGGCGCCCATCTGGTAAAAGATACGCAGTATTTT,CSAARTGGAHLVKDTQYF
medium-sized,NA,TRBJ1-1,TRBV27,TGTGCCAGCAGTTGGGCTATGGGCACTGAAGCTTTCTTT,CASSWAMGTEAFF
NA,TRBD1,TRBJ1-6,TRBV11-2,TGTGCCAGCAGGCGACCGGGACAGGGAGACTCACCCCTCCACTTT,CASRRPGQGDSPLHF
NA,NA,TRBJ1-2,TRBV18,TGTGCCAGCTCTCCCGACAAAATCTATGGCTACACCTTC,CASSPDKIYGYTF